The clone carrying this T cell receptor beta chain was counted ten times or more. The sample belongs to a study of T-cell reconstitution after alpha-beta-depleted transplantation in children. This CDR3 spans 13 amino acids. Germline CDR1 is MNHEY and CDR2 is SMNVEV (reference sequence). V was clipped by 4 bases and J by 8 bases, with 13 bases between them. During its preparation, the TCRbeta library received unique molecular identifiers. From the PCR reads, TCRdb called clonotypes with MiXCR, one entry per CDR3 protein. Of approximately 88,000 distinct CDR3 sequences in the sample, roughly an eighth were seen once.

The chain couples TRBV27 to TRBJ2-3; D remains unclear. This TCR came from a human donor who donated a stem cell graft to a child with inherited bone marrow failure. Source: PBMCs from the stem cell graft donor, taken from the stem cell graft. The CDR3 spells CASSYKSTSTQYF. In nucleotides, the CDR3 is TGTGCCAGCAGTTACAAATCCACCTCTACGCAGTATTTT.